This entry lists 29 T cell receptor beta chains sequenced from one sample in a study of cytomegalovirus exposure and HLA in healthy donors. With 60 Vbeta and 13 Jbeta primers, the PCR was carried out. Method: immunoSEQ multiplex PCR; TCRdb's copy keeps in-frame clones and lacks some. In total, the table holds 55,000 to 85,000 clones. The sample was PBMCs. The receptors come from a female donor in good health and CMV-seropositive.

The chain joins TRBV4-1 to TRBJ2-3; 8 bases match TRBD2. J gave up 5 bases and V 2 bases, and 3 bases lay outside the gene matches. The CDR3 is 14 amino acids. Germline V gives CDR1 MGHRA, CDR2 YSYEKL. CDR3 DNA: TGCGCCAGCAGCCAACGGCTAGCGGGAGATACGCAGTATTTT. It translates to CASSQRLAGDTQYF.

The gene calls are TRBV29-1 and TRBJ2-3; 7 positions match TRBD1. V shed 2 bases, J shed 2 bases, and the junction held 7 bases outside the gene matches. This CDR3 is 15 amino acids long. Germline lookup yields CDR1 SQVTM and CDR2 ANQGSEA. This CDR3 reads CSVEIGRGNTDTQYF. CDR3 DNA: TGCAGCGTTGAAATCGGCAGGGGGAACACAGATACGCAGTATTTT.

The CDR3: CASSLGQRYGYTF. In DNA, the CDR3 is TGTGCCAGCAGTTTGGGGCAGCGCTATGGCTACACCTTC. This chain links TRBV28 with TRBJ1-2; D perhaps matches TRBD1 (5 bases). The CDR3 consists of 13 residues. Germline V gene sequence: CDR1 MDHEN, CDR2 SYDVKM. Trimming cost V 3 bases and J 4 bases, with 9 bases left between them.

The chain is built from TRBV29-1 and TRBJ2-7; 7 bases fit TRBD1. V was pared by 8 bases and J by 4 bases, with 11 bases of the junction left unmatched. CDR3 size: 13 residues. The germline V gene has CDR1 SQVTM and CDR2 ANQGSEA. This CDR3 is CSSATAQGYEQYF. CDR3 nucleotides: TGCAGCTCCGCCACAGCACAGGGGTACGAGCAGTACTTC.

This chain uses TRBV6-5 with TRBJ2-1; D is possibly TRBD1 (6 bases). The CDR3 sequence is 14 residues long. V lost 2 bases, J lost 12 bases, and 17 bases lay in between. CDR1 and CDR2 from the germline V gene are MNHEY and SVGAGI. As DNA, the CDR3 is TGTGCCAGCAGTTACGGGACACCGTCCCTCTGGCAGTTCTTC. It specifies CASSYGTPSLWQFF.

V usage is TRBV5-1 and J usage is TRBJ2-3; maybe TRBD1 (6 bases). The CDR3 is 15 amino acids. Germline CDR1 is SGHRS and CDR2 is YFSETQ. Trimming cost V 6 bases and J 4 bases, with 18 bases left between them. The CDR3 loop is CASMSGHQGADTQYF. The CDR3 coding sequence is TGCGCCAGCATGTCGGGACACCAAGGGGCAGATACGCAGTATTTT.

This rearrangement joins TRBV4-1 to TRBJ2-3; 10 bases match TRBD2. J gave up 0 bases and V 4 bases, and 4 bases lay outside the gene matches. Germline V gene lookup returns CDR1 MGHRA and CDR2 YSYEKL. The CDR3 loop spans 16 amino acids. For the CDR3, the DNA is TGCGCCAGCAGCCCCGAGACTAGCGGGAGCACAGATACGCAGTATTTT. Its translation: CASSPETSGSTDTQYF.

The chain combines TRBV19 with TRBJ2-7; D uncertain. CDR1 and CDR2 (germline): LNHDA, SQIVND (reference sequence). The CDR3 is 14 amino acids. V was shortened by 3 bases and J by 4 bases, with 13 bases between the two germline ends. The CDR3, as DNA: TGTGCCAGTAGTATGGTGAGAGGAGTATACGAGCAGTACTTC. Amino acid sequence: CASSMVRGVYEQYF.

This sequence joins TRBV19 and TRBJ2-6; TRBD1 might be the D (6 bases). Germline V CDR1 and CDR2: LNHDA, SQIVND (reference sequence). The CDR3 totals 16 residues. V was shortened by 7 bases and J by 1 base, with 14 bases between the two germline ends. CDR3 in amino acids: CASKGGGPSGANVLTF. Written as DNA, the CDR3 is TGTGCCAGTAAGGGTGGGGGCCCGTCTGGGGCCAACGTCCTGACTTTC.

This chain connects TRBV28 to TRBJ1-1; 8 positions match TRBD1. This CDR3 has 16 amino acids. CDR1 is MDHEN, CDR2 SYDVKM, per germline. The junction had 9 bases not matched to a gene; V was cut back by 3 bases and J by 3 bases. The CDR3 DNA reads as TGTGCCAGCAGTTTCTCGGGACAGGCCCTAGACACTGAAGCTTTCTTT. Encoded protein: CASSFSGQALDTEAFF. The variable domain in full, completed from reference TRBV28 and TRBJ1-1, reads DVKVTQSSRYLVKRTGEKVFLECVQDMDHENMFWYRQDPGLGLRLIYFSYDVKMKEKGDIPEGYSVSREKKERFSLILESASTNQTSMYLCASSFSGQALDTEAFFGQGTRLTVV.

The genes are TRBV5-1 and TRBJ2-4, with 8 bases lining up with TRBD2. The germline V gene has CDR1 SGHRS and CDR2 YFSETQ. The CDR3 totals 17 residues. Trimming at V came to 0 bases and at J to 2 bases, leaving 7 bases not matched to a gene. DNA of the CDR3: TGCGCCAGCAGCTTGGCCCGGGAGGGGGAGACCAAAAACATTCAGTACTTC. Protein: CASSLAREGETKNIQYF. Full variable domain (remainder filled in from reference TRBV5-1 and TRBJ2-4): KAGVTQTPRYLIKTRGQQVTLSCSPISGHRSVSWYQQTPGQGLQFLFEYFSETQRNKGNFPGRFSGRQFSNSRSEMNVSTLELGDSALYLCASSLAREGETKNIQYFGAGTRLSVL.

V and J are TRBV11-3 and TRBJ1-6, with TRBD1 matching over 8 bases. Germline V gives CDR1 SGHNT, CDR2 YENEEA. V lost 0 bases to trimming and J lost 10 bases; unmatched junction nucleotides: 8. The CDR3 consists of 16 residues. The CDR3 loop reads CASSLDGQGARSPLHF. CDR3 sequence (DNA): TGTGCCAGCAGCTTAGACGGGCAGGGGGCAAGGTCACCCCTCCACTTT.

The chain uses TRBV4-1 and TRBJ2-2; 7 bases line up with TRBD1. V lost 3 bases to trimming and J lost 2 bases; unmatched junction nucleotides: 9. The CDR3 has 17 residues. Germline assignment: CDR1 MGHRA and CDR2 YSYEKL. The DNA for the CDR3 is TGCGCCAGCAGCCAGGAACCGGGACAGATAAACACCGGGGAGCTGTTTTTT. It yields the protein CASSQEPGQINTGELFF.

The rearrangement links TRBV27 to TRBJ2-3, with D unclear. Germline CDR1 reads MNHEY; CDR2 reads SMNVEV (reference sequence). V was cut by 6 bases and J by 1 base, with 11 bases left in between. CDR3 size: 14 residues. Written as DNA, the CDR3 is TGTGCCAGCAGAAACTCCCAGGGCACAGATACGCAGTATTTT. Its translation is CASRNSQGTDTQYF.

The gene calls are TRBV11-2 and TRBJ2-5, with D perhaps TRBD2 (5 bases). There are 12 residues in the CDR3. V was trimmed by 5 bases and J by 5 bases, leaving 9 bases between them. Germline V gene sequence: CDR1 SGHAT, CDR2 FQNNGV. The CDR3 coding sequence is TGTGCCAGCAGCCCAGCGGAGGAGACCCAGTACTTC. This gives the protein CASSPAEETQYF.

This chain uses TRBV11-2 with TRBJ1-5, with no clear D. Germline CDR1 SGHAT, CDR2 FQNNGV. The V end lost 0 bases, the J end lost 5 bases, and 8 bases lay between the germline ends. CDR3 size: 14 residues. The CDR3: CASSLEWRDQPQHF. The CDR3 nucleotides are TGTGCCAGCAGCTTAGAATGGAGGGATCAGCCCCAGCATTTT. The full variable domain, rest sourced from reference TRBV11-2 and TRBJ1-5, is EAGVAQSPRYKIIEKRQSVAFWCNPISGHATLYWYQQILGQGPKLLIQFQNNGVVDDSQLPKDRFSAERLKGVDSTLKIQPAKLEDSAVYLCASSLEWRDQPQHFGDGTRLSIL.

This chain links TRBV18 with TRBJ1-3, with no clear D. Looked up from germline, CDR1 is KGHSH and CDR2 is LQKENI. The CDR3 covers 17 residues. V lost 3 bases, J lost 0 bases, and 15 bases lay in between. The CDR3 bases are TGTGCCAGCTCACCGGACCTTCTCGCGGGCTCTGGAAACACCATATATTTT. Its translation is CASSPDLLAGSGNTIYF.

This chain uses TRBV2 with TRBJ2-3, with 11 bases matching TRBD2. CDR1 is SNHLY and CDR2 is FYNNEI in the germline V gene. This CDR3 has 14 amino acids. V was clipped by 6 bases and J by 4 bases; unmatched bases: 3. For the CDR3, the DNA is TGTGCCAGCAGGGGACTAGCGGAAGCAGATACGCAGTATTTT. This gives the protein CASRGLAEADTQYF.

In nucleotides, the CDR3 is TGTGCCAGCAGTTTGGGCGGGGGGCGCTACAATGAGCAGTTCTTC. Amino acid sequence: CASSLGGGRYNEQFF. This chain uses TRBV28 with TRBJ2-1; 8 nucleotides agree with TRBD2. The V and J ends lost 3 bases and 3 bases, in that order; junction bases with no gene match: 4. The CDR3 runs 15 residues. From germline, CDR1 is MDHEN and CDR2 SYDVKM.

The chain recombines TRBV28 with TRBJ2-1; TRBD1 aligns across 7 bases. V gave up 5 bases and J gave up 7 bases; unmatched junction bases: 8. The CDR3 is made up of 14 amino acids. Germline V lookup: CDR1 MDHEN, CDR2 SYDVKM. Here the CDR3 reads CASSTWTGVNEQFF. The CDR3 nucleotides read TGTGCCAGCAGTACTTGGACAGGTGTGAATGAGCAGTTCTTC.

The chain couples TRBV29-1 to TRBJ2-2, with D perhaps TRBD2 (6 bases). The CDR3 is made up of 12 amino acids. Germline CDR1 reads SQVTM; CDR2 reads ANQGSEA. V was cut by 7 bases and J by 6 bases, with 12 bases left in between. The CDR3 DNA reads as TGCAGCGCTTTCGGGGGTTCCGGGGAGCTGTTTTTT. It encodes CSAFGGSGELFF.

The rearrangement uses TRBV7-9 and TRBJ2-1; TRBD2 is a possible D gene (7 bases). Germline V CDR1 and CDR2: SEHNR, FQNEAQ (reference sequence). The CDR3 consists of 15 residues. V was trimmed by 6 bases and J by 1 base, leaving 13 bases between them. The CDR3, as DNA: TGTGCCAGCAGAAAAGGGGGGGGATCCTACAATGAGCAGTTCTTC. It specifies CASRKGGGSYNEQFF.

V is TRBV5-4 and J is TRBJ2-3, with a possible D match to TRBD1 (6 bases). CDR1 is SGHNT, CDR2 YYREEE, per germline (reference sequence). The CDR3 has 15 amino acids. The V end lost 3 bases, the J end lost 2 bases, and 13 bases lay between the germline ends. The chain's CDR3 is CASSWPGTNTDTQYF. CDR3 nucleotide sequence: TGTGCCAGCAGCTGGCCCGGGACAAACACAGATACGCAGTATTTT.

In DNA, the CDR3 is TGTGCCATCAGTGAGTTAGAGAACTACGAGCAGTACTTC. It encodes CAISELENYEQYF. The V call is TRBV10-3, the J call TRBJ2-7, with D hard to call. Germline CDR1 and CDR2: ENHRY and SYGVKD. The CDR3 has 13 residues. The germline V and J ends were trimmed by 1 base and 3 bases, with 7 bases remaining between them.

Concerning this clone: A junction boundary mismatches the germline segment, possibly from a read error. The J gene is TRBJ1-1, the V gene TRBV19; 7 nucleotides match TRBD1. This CDR3 contains 13 residues. Germline V gene data show CDR1 as LNHDA and CDR2 as SQIVND (reference sequence). The CDR3 DNA reads as TGTGCCAGTAGTATAACAGGGGACACTGAAGATTTCTTT. This sequence encodes CASSITGDTEDFF.

This chain uses TRBV4-2 with TRBJ2-1; D is perhaps TRBD2 (5 bases). Germline-derived CDR1 and CDR2 are LGHNA and YNFKEQ. Trimming removed 1 base at V and 15 bases at J, with 10 bases between. The CDR3 has 11 amino acids. The CDR3 coding sequence is TGTGCCAGCAGCCAAGGACTATCGCGGTTCTTC. This codes for CASSQGLSRFF.

V usage is TRBV25-1 and J usage is TRBJ2-7; possibly TRBD2 for D (7 bases). The CDR3 has 15 residues. Germline V lookup: CDR1 MGHDK, CDR2 SYGVNS. Trimming stripped 3 bases from V and 6 bases from J, with 18 bases between. The CDR3 sequence: CASSEEFGGAREQYF. The CDR3 nucleotides read TGTGCCAGCAGTGAGGAGTTTGGGGGGGCGCGCGAGCAGTACTTC.

V gene TRBV7-6 combines with J gene TRBJ2-7, with D possibly TRBD1 on 6 matching bases. Germline assignment: CDR1 SGHVS and CDR2 FNYEAQ. Between the trimmed V and J ends, which lost 5 bases and 4 bases, there was a span of 18 bases. The CDR3 length is 15 residues. CDR3 loop: CASSTRTGGTYEQYF. CDR3 nucleotides: TGTGCCAGCAGCACAAGGACTGGGGGCACTTACGAGCAGTACTTC.

The chain employs TRBV10-3 and TRBJ2-1; D is perhaps TRBD2 (7 bases). The V end lost 8 bases, the J end lost 0 bases, and 17 bases lay between the germline ends. Germline CDR1 is ENHRY and CDR2 is SYGVKD. This CDR3 has 16 residues. The CDR3, as DNA: TGTGCCATCGGCTCTGGGGGGGCCGTCTCCTACAATGAGCAGTTCTTC. This gives the protein CAIGSGGAVSYNEQFF.